One and the same sample provided the 25 T cell receptor beta chains below, sequenced in a study of blood T cell repertoires in COVID-19. Clones were sequenced by immunoSEQ multiplex PCR, and TCRdb holds only the in-frame ones, with some missing. The table has hundreds of thousands of clones, 80% to 90% seen once. The sequenced sample was peripheral blood. Receptor source: a woman aged 25 to 39 with active or convalescent COVID-19.

The rearrangement joins TRBV4-1 to TRBJ2-2, with 14 bases that match TRBD2. J was trimmed by 2 bases and V by 4 bases; bases with no gene match: 3. The CDR3 consists of 17 residues. The germline V gene encodes CDR1 MGHRA and CDR2 YSYEKL. The CDR3 DNA follows: TGCGCCAGCAGCCGGACTAGCGGGGGGCAAAACACCGGGGAGCTGTTTTTT. Encoded protein: CASSRTSGGQNTGELFF.

The genes are TRBV4-1 and TRBJ1-1, with a tentative D call TRBD1 (6 bases). The CDR3 totals 15 residues. Germline CDR1 is MGHRA and CDR2 is YSYEKL. The V end was cut by 1 base, the J end by 4 bases, with 13 bases between. The CDR3 sequence is CASSQGRGGGTEAFF. The CDR3 DNA is TGCGCCAGCAGCCAAGGGAGGGGAGGGGGCACTGAAGCTTTCTTT.

The chain joins TRBV19 to TRBJ1-2; 10 bases fit TRBD1. The CDR3 contains 13 residues. V lost 6 bases and J lost 6; bases outside the gene matches: 4. Germline loops: CDR1 LNHDA, CDR2 SQIVND (reference sequence). CDR3 loop: CASRRTGGNGYTF. CDR3 coding DNA: TGTGCCAGTAGGAGGACAGGGGGTAATGGCTACACCTTC.

The chain has TRBV19 and TRBJ2-3, with 7 nucleotides matching TRBD2. Losses at the gene ends were 5 bases for V and 1 base for J; bases not matched to a gene: 6. From germline, CDR1 is LNHDA and CDR2 SQIVND (reference sequence). This CDR3 is built from 15 residues. CDR3 DNA: TGTGCCAGTAGTGGAGCGGGACTGGGCACAGATACGCAGTATTTT. Translating gives CASSGAGLGTDTQYF.

V usage is TRBV5-5 and J usage is TRBJ2-7; D gene uncertain. The V gene's germline CDR1 is SGHKS and CDR2 YYEKEE (reference sequence). V lost 0 bases, J lost 2 bases, and 9 bases lay in between. The CDR3 is 14 amino acids. The CDR3 sequence: CASSLDSHTYEQYF. CDR3 in DNA: TGTGCCAGCAGCTTGGACTCTCATACCTACGAGCAGTACTTC. The entire variable domain, with the rest obtained from reference TRBV5-5 and TRBJ2-7, is as follows: DAGVTQSPTHLIKTRGQQVTLRCSPISGHKSVSWYQQVLGQGPQFIFQYYEKEERGRGNFPDRFSARQFPNYSSELNVNALLLGDSALYLCASSLDSHTYEQYFGPGTRLTVT.

This clone has only a few counts. At the DNA level, this CDR3 is encoded by other sequences in the same sample as well. J is TRBJ2-7 and V is TRBV5-1; D might be TRBD1 (6 bases). The length of the CDR3 is 12 residues. Looked up from germline, CDR1 is SGHRS and CDR2 is YFSETQ. With 2 bases removed from V and 6 bases from J, the gap between germline ends came to 9 bases. The CDR3 DNA follows: TGCGCCAGCAGCTTACAGGGTGGCGAGCAGTACTTC. Residues: CASSLQGGEQYF. The complete variable domain, with remaining parts taken from reference TRBV5-1 and TRBJ2-7, reads KAGVTQTPRYLIKTRGQQVTLSCSPISGHRSVSWYQQTPGQGLQFLFEYFSETQRNKGNFPGRFSGRQFSNSRSEMNVSTLELGDSALYLCASSLQGGEQYFGPGTRLTVT.

The chain recombines TRBV19 with TRBJ1-5; D is ambiguous. Per the germline V gene, CDR1 is LNHDA and CDR2 is SQIVND (reference sequence). There are 15 residues in the CDR3. Trimming stripped 5 bases from V and 0 bases from J, with 11 bases between. CDR3 amino acids: CASSLEDYSNQPQHF. The DNA for the CDR3 is TGTGCCAGTAGTCTCGAGGATTATAGCAATCAGCCCCAGCATTTT.

This clone occurred once. CDR3 amino acids: CASSHLTGGLGSYEQYF. CDR3 in DNA: TGTGCCAGCAGCCACCTGACCGGGGGACTAGGCTCCTACGAGCAGTACTTC. The rearrangement links TRBV3-1 (or the pseudogene TRBV3-2) to TRBJ2-7; 8 bases align to TRBD2. The length of the CDR3 is 17 residues. Germline V gives CDR1 LGHDT, CDR2 YNNKEL (reference sequence). V was pared by 3 bases and J by 0 bases, with 10 bases of the junction left unmatched.

The chain links TRBV5-1 to TRBJ1-2; no firm D call. Trimming took 0 bases from V and 0 from J, leaving 6 bases between them. The germline V gene encodes CDR1 SGHRS and CDR2 YFSETQ. The CDR3 extends over 14 amino acids. CDR3 sequence reads: CASSLDGTNYGYTF. As DNA, the CDR3 is TGCGCCAGCAGCTTGGACGGTACTAACTATGGCTACACCTTC.

Only a few counts were recorded for this clone. The genes are TRBV6-1 and TRBJ2-2; TRBD2 matches at 7 bases. The CDR3 covers 13 residues. With V trimmed by 7 bases and J by 7 bases, 6 bases remained unmatched. Germline CDR1 and CDR2: MNHNS and SASEGT. CDR3 protein: CASNSPGGGELFF. The CDR3 DNA reads as TGTGCCAGCAATAGTCCGGGGGGCGGGGAGCTGTTTTTT.

V usage is TRBV10-2 and J usage is TRBJ2-5; 7 bases are a match to TRBD1. The CDR3 consists of 16 residues. The V gene's germline CDR1 is WSHSY and CDR2 SAAADI. J lost 7 bases, V lost 6 bases, and 17 bases had no gene match. CDR3 sequence: CASRVAGTARNWTQYF. CDR3 DNA sequence: TGCGCCAGCAGAGTTGCCGGGACAGCCAGGAATTGGACCCAGTACTTC.

The chain couples TRBV6-5 to TRBJ2-4; a possible D gene is TRBD2 (5 bases). The CDR3 sequence is 15 residues long. Trimming took off 8 bases at V and 0 bases at J, with 14 bases between the two ends. Germline loops: CDR1 MNHEY, CDR2 SVGAGI. The CDR3 region is CASLLDGIAKNIQYF. The CDR3 DNA reads TGTGCCAGCCTGCTTGACGGGATAGCCAAAAACATTCAGTACTTC.

In this sample, this clone turned up a few times. The V call is TRBV2, the J call TRBJ1-1; D gene uncertain. Germline CDR1 reads SNHLY; CDR2 reads FYNNEI. V shed 4 bases and J shed 4 bases, with 7 bases lying between them. There are 12 residues in the CDR3. The DNA of the CDR3 is TGTGCCAGCAGTGTGGAGGGCACTGAAGCTTTCTTT. Translating it yields CASSVEGTEAFF.

The chain is built from TRBV10-2 and TRBJ2-3; no reliable D call. Germline V gene data show CDR1 as WSHSY and CDR2 as SAAADI. V lost 4 bases to trimming and J lost 4 bases, with 3 bases between them. The CDR3 has 11 residues. CDR3 loop: CASSASDTQYF. Written as DNA, the CDR3 is TGCGCCAGCAGTGCATCAGATACGCAGTATTTT.

V gene TRBV4-2 combines with J gene TRBJ1-3; D call uncertain. V was shortened by 0 bases and J by 0 bases, with 9 bases between the two germline ends. In germline, CDR1 is LGHNA, CDR2 YNFKEQ. The CDR3 has 16 residues. The CDR3 coding sequence is TGTGCCAGCAGCCAAGACCCAGGCTACTCTGGAAACACCATATATTTT. The encoded protein is CASSQDPGYSGNTIYF.

This clone was seen only a few times. V is TRBV25-1 and J is TRBJ1-5, with D unresolved. Germline CDR1 and CDR2: MGHDK and SYGVNS. CDR3 size: 14 residues. Trimming stripped 4 bases from V and 3 bases from J, with 10 bases between. The CDR3 region has the DNA TGTGCCAGCAGTGGGGCAGGTCACAATCAGCCCCAGCATTTT. It translates to CASSGAGHNQPQHF.

Worth noting for this clone: The sample carries other DNA sequences with the same CDR3. The chain combines TRBV10-1 with TRBJ1-4; 9 bases match TRBD1. The CDR3 is 13 amino acids. V dropped 6 bases and J dropped 5; count of bases not matched to a gene: 1. CDR1 is WNHNN and CDR2 is SYGVQD in the germline V gene (reference sequence). The CDR3 spells CASSGQGNEKLFF. CDR3 coding DNA: TGCGCCAGCAGCGGACAGGGGAATGAAAAACTGTTTTTT.

The J gene is TRBJ1-1, the V gene TRBV4-1; possibly TRBD1 for D (5 bases). The CDR3 runs 13 residues. The germline V gene encodes CDR1 MGHRA and CDR2 YSYEKL. Trimming pared 4 bases from V and 4 bases from J, leaving 10 bases between. The CDR3 reads CASSPGLPTEAFF. In nucleotides, the CDR3 is TGCGCCAGCAGCCCGGGACTCCCCACTGAAGCTTTCTTT.

The gene calls are TRBV15 and TRBJ1-2; 8 bases match TRBD1. This CDR3 has 14 residues. After removal of 8 bases from V and 2 bases from J, the junction contained 7 bases not matched to a gene. Per the germline V gene, CDR1 is LNHNV and CDR2 is YYDKDF (reference sequence). CDR3 amino acids: CATGAGGGNYGYTF. The CDR3 DNA follows: TGTGCCACCGGGGCAGGGGGCGGGAACTATGGCTACACCTTC. Using reference TRBV15 and TRBJ1-2 for the parts outside the CDR3, the full variable domain is DAMVIQNPRYQVTQFGKPVTLSCSQTLNHNVMYWYQQKSSQAPKLLFHYYDKDFNNEADTPDNFQSRRPNTSFCFLDIRSPGLGDTAMYLCATGAGGGNYGYTFGSGTRLTVV.

In DNA form, the CDR3 reads TGTGCCAGCAGCTTAGCGGGCGCCGGCGCACACTATGGCTACACCTTC. Amino acid sequence: CASSLAGAGAHYGYTF. The chain combines TRBV7-9 with TRBJ1-2; D unclear. Germline V gives CDR1 SEHNR, CDR2 FQNEAQ (reference sequence). The CDR3 has 16 amino acids. V lost 0 bases, J lost 3 bases, and 14 bases lay in between.

The rearrangement links TRBV14 to TRBJ1-3; D remains ambiguous. The CDR3 is made up of 21 amino acids. Germline V gives CDR1 SGHDN, CDR2 FVKESK. V was shortened by 0 bases and J by 0 bases, with 24 bases between the two germline ends. For the CDR3, the DNA is TGTGCCAGCAGCCAAGAGGCTGGGAGAGGGAACTCCCGGATCTCTGGAAACACCATATATTTT. As protein: CASSQEAGRGNSRISGNTIYF. Combining the CDR3 with reference TRBV14 and TRBJ1-3 gives the whole variable domain EAGVTQFPSHSVIEKGQTVTLRCDPISGHDNLYWYRRVMGKEIKFLLHFVKESKQDESGMPNNRFLAERTGGTYSTLKVQPAELEDSGVYFCASSQEAGRGNSRISGNTIYFGEGSWLTVV.

The V and J genes are TRBV2 and TRBJ2-1; 7 bases align to TRBD1. The CDR3 consists of 14 residues. Germline assignment: CDR1 SNHLY and CDR2 FYNNEI. The V and J ends lost 4 bases and 4 bases, in that order; junction bases with no gene match: 4. CDR3 in amino acids: CASSVGRGYNEQFF. Written as DNA, the CDR3 is TGTGCCAGCAGTGTTGGCAGGGGGTACAATGAGCAGTTCTTC.

V usage is TRBV29-1 and J usage is TRBJ2-2; 8 bases fit TRBD1. The length of the CDR3 is 15 residues. Germline CDR1 SQVTM, CDR2 ANQGSEA. Trimming at V came to 7 bases and at J to 3 bases, leaving 10 bases not matched to a gene. CDR3 DNA sequence: TGCAGCGCCTACCCGGACAGGGCAGACACCGGGGAGCTGTTTTTT. This encodes CSAYPDRADTGELFF.

The rearrangement links TRBV5-1 to TRBJ2-5; TRBD1 agrees at 8 bases. J lost 0 bases, V lost 4 bases, and 5 bases had no gene match. Germline CDR1 reads SGHRS; CDR2 reads YFSETQ. The CDR3 consists of 15 residues. The CDR3 sequence is CASSPGGMYQETQYF. CDR3 DNA sequence: TGCGCCAGCAGCCCAGGGGGCATGTACCAAGAGACCCAGTACTTC. The whole variable domain, remainder taken from reference TRBV5-1 and TRBJ2-5, is KAGVTQTPRYLIKTRGQQVTLSCSPISGHRSVSWYQQTPGQGLQFLFEYFSETQRNKGNFPGRFSGRQFSNSRSEMNVSTLELGDSALYLCASSPGGMYQETQYFGPGTRLLVL.

The V call is TRBV5-1, the J call TRBJ1-3, with 8 positions matching TRBD1. Germline loops: CDR1 SGHRS, CDR2 YFSETQ. The CDR3 totals 16 residues. V gave up 0 bases and J gave up 8 bases; unmatched junction bases: 10. Here the CDR3 reads CASSLAGTGPRHTIYF. The CDR3 coding sequence is TGCGCCAGCAGCTTGGCCGGGACAGGTCCACGTCACACCATATATTTT.